The following is a T cell receptor beta chain sequence with its context. Its antigen is still unknown. The sample comes from a study of post-analysis software for immune sequencing data. Overall study: Progressive-relapsing, secondary progressive and relapsing-remitting multiple sclerosis were among the disease courses included. Overall study findings and caveats: Controls had significantly higher normalized Chao1 diversity than multiple sclerosis patients. The study found TRBV5-6, TRBV5-1 and TRBV20-1 among five or six TRBV segments more frequent in patients than controls.

Included in the TCR beta cDNA libraries were unique molecular identifiers. The T cell input of roughly 1 to 11 million gave hundreds of thousands of cDNA molecules. TCRdb re-called the PCR reads with MiXCR, one entry per CDR3 protein. The sample shows 700,000 to 800,000 distinct CDR3 sequences, about 27% of them seen only once. The CDR3 contains 14 residues. Germline assignment: CDR1 SEHNR and CDR2 FQNEAQ (reference sequence). Deletions cut 3 bases from V and 2 bases from J, with 8 bases between. The receptor was isolated from a girl between 10 and 17 years old with multiple sclerosis. Sequences were obtained from blood. This chain links TRBV7-9 with TRBJ2-1; the D is unclear. The DNA for the CDR3 is TGTGCCAGCAGCTTGTCCGCGGCCTACAATGAGCAGTTCTTC. It is translated as CASSLSAAYNEQFF.